The rows below give T cell receptor beta chains drawn from one sample of a study of T cell changes during pregnancy in multiple sclerosis. Generated by immunoSEQ multiplex PCR, the TCRdb table keeps only in-frame clones and is missing some. Found here are 65,000 to 80,000 clones, 85% to 95% of them singletons; the top ten hold approximately 0.93%. The source material was peripheral blood, sampled in the first trimester of pregnancy. The receptor set was obtained from a female donor with multiple sclerosis, enrolled in a pregnancy study. Each CDR3 is given with its conserved first and last residue. A D gene is named only where the DNA matches it firmly. The listing skips clone size in some rows; elsewhere it reads once, few, many or a size class.

>once|TRBV9|TRBJ1-1|.
TGTGCCAGCAGCGCAGGGACATCCGTTGCGGCTTTCTTT
CASSAGTSVAAFF
>.|TRBV2|TRBJ1-2|.
TGTGCCAGCCAGGAGGGTACGAACTATGGCTACACCTTC
CASQEGTNYGYTF
>.|TRBV28|TRBJ2-5|TRBD2
TGTGCCAGCAGTTTCACTAGCGGGAGTGGTCCGCTAGGGACCCAGTACTTC
CASSFTSGSGPLGTQYF
>.|TRBV19|TRBJ2-5|.
TGTGCCAGTAGTATAACTACTCCCGGCCTTGGGGAGACCCAGTACTTC
CASSITTPGLGETQYF
>.|TRBV19|TRBJ2-3|TRBD1
TGTGCCAGTAGTATCCGGGCAGGGGGCATGGGAACAGATACGCAGTATTTT
CASSIRAGGMGTDTQYF
>.|TRBV10-3|TRBJ1-1|.
TGTGCCATGCGTTCGATCCTGAACACTGAAGCTTTCTTT
CAMRSILNTEAFF
>.|TRBV5-6|TRBJ2-3|.
TGTGCCAGCAGCTGGGAAAGACTAGTAGGCACAGATACGCAGTATTTT
CASSWERLVGTDTQYF
>.|TRBV29-1|TRBJ2-1|.
TGCAGCGGGGACTCCTTGAGCTCCTACAATGAGCAGTTCTTC
CSGDSLSSYNEQFF
>.|TRBV27|TRBJ2-7|TRBD1
TGTGCCAGCAGGCGACAGGGCTACGAGCAGTACTTC
CASRRQGYEQYF
>.|TRBV5-1|TRBJ2-1|TRBD2
TGCGCCAGCAGCTTGGCCGGCGGGAGCTCCTACAATGAGCAGTTCTTC
CASSLAGGSSYNEQFF
>.|TRBV11-2|TRBJ1-3|TRBD1
TGTGCCAGCAGCTTAAGGACAGGGGGAAACACCATATATTTT
CASSLRTGGNTIYF
>.|TRBV19|TRBJ2-3|TRBD2
TGTGCCAGTACCCCACGGACGGGGGGATTCACAGATACGCAGTATTTT
CASTPRTGGFTDTQYF
>once|TRBV7-2|TRBJ1-2|.
TGTGCCAGCAGCTTAGTGGGGGGGGCACACTATGGCTACACCTTC
CASSLVGGAHYGYTF
>.|TRBV7-6|TRBJ1-1|TRBD1
TGTGCCAGCAGCATAACCGCCTCCGTGGGACAGGGGGCTCTTTTAACTGAAGCTTTCTTT
CASSITASVGQGALLTEAFF
>.|TRBV11-2|TRBJ1-2|.
TGTGCCAGCAGTTTCGACAGGAACTATGGCTACACCTTC
CASSFDRNYGYTF
>.|TRBV5-1|TRBJ2-7|.
TGCGCCAGCAGCCGGGACTCCGGGTTGTACGAGCAGTACTTC
CASSRDSGLYEQYF
>.|TRBV9|TRBJ2-2|TRBD2
TGTGCCAGCAGCCGGACTAGCGGGAGATTGGGGGAGCTGTTTTTT
CASSRTSGRLGELFF
>.|TRBV14|TRBJ1-2|.
TGTGCCAGCAGTCCTGGACAGCACTATGGCTACACCTTC
CASSPGQHYGYTF